The rows below give T cell receptor beta chains drawn from one sample of a study of blood T cells in healthy people across ages. Each CDR3 protein gets one entry after TCRdb re-called the 5' RACE reads with MiXCR. This sample has 650,000 to 1,000,000 distinct CDR3 sequences, with under 40% found just once. Sample: blood. These receptors were obtained from a man younger than 35 in good health. The CDR3 runs from the conserved cysteine through the conserved F or W. D genes are given only for firm matches. Only some rows state a clone size, as once, few, many or a class for expanded clones.

J gene	D gene	V gene	clone size	CDR3 DNA	CDR3 protein
TRBJ2-5	TRBD2	TRBV12-3/TRBV12-4	NA	TGTGCCAGCAGTCCCCAGGGACTACGACAAGAGACCCAGTACTTC	CASSPQGLRQETQYF
TRBJ1-1	NA	TRBV21-1	NA	TGTGCCAGCAGCCCCTGTAACAGGGGGGAGAACACTGAAGCTTTCTTT	CASSPCNRGENTEAFF
TRBJ2-7	TRBD2	TRBV7-2	few	TGTGCCAGCAGCCGAAATAGCGGGGGTGAGCAGTACTTC	CASSRNSGGEQYF
TRBJ2-3	TRBD2	TRBV7-3	NA	TGTGCCAGCAGCCCTTGGACTAGCGGGGGGGATACGCAGTATTTT	CASSPWTSGGDTQYF
TRBJ1-1	TRBD1	TRBV29-1	many	TGCAGCGTTGAAGGCCGGACAGGGGTCACTGAAGCTTTCTTT	CSVEGRTGVTEAFF
TRBJ2-5	TRBD2	TRBV20-1	NA	TGCAGTGCTAGCGGGAGGAGGTCGGAGACCCAGTACTTC	CSASGRRSETQYF
TRBJ2-7	NA	TRBV18	many	TGTGCCAGCTCAAGGTCGGCGGAGTACGAGCAGTACTTC	CASSRSAEYEQYF
TRBJ2-5	TRBD1	TRBV12-5	NA	TGTGCTAGTGGTGTAGGACAGGGAGAGACCCAGTACTTC	CASGVGQGETQYF
TRBJ2-1	NA	TRBV15	NA	TGTGCCACCAGCAGAGATAGGGACAATGAGCAGTTCTTC	CATSRDRDNEQFF
TRBJ1-1	NA	TRBV12-3/TRBV12-4	NA	TGTGCCAGCAGTTTACGGGGAACGATATTGGGGGACACTGAAGCTTTCTTT	CASSLRGTILGDTEAFF
TRBJ2-7	NA	TRBV2	NA	TGTGCCAGCAGAGAGAGGCGATTGGTCTCCTACGAGCAGTACTTC	CASRERRLVSYEQYF
TRBJ1-4	NA	TRBV30	NA	TGTGCCTGGACGACAGTTAATGAAAAACTGTTTTTT	CAWTTVNEKLFF
TRBJ2-5	NA	TRBV5-4	NA	TGTGCCAGCAGCTCTCTAAATTTCACAGGACAGAGGACAGAGACCCAGTACTTC	CASSSLNFTGQRTETQYF
TRBJ2-5	TRBD1	TRBV4-3	many	TGCGCCAGCAGCCAAGACACAGGGGGATACCAAGAGACCCAGTACTTC	CASSQDTGGYQETQYF
TRBJ2-1	NA	TRBV9	NA	TGTGCCAGCAGCGTAGCTGAAGCCTACAATGAGCAGTTCTTC	CASSVAEAYNEQFF
TRBJ1-2	NA	TRBV7-2	NA	TGTGCCAGCAGCTTAGACGTTCTTTCGAGGAACTATGGCTACACCTTC	CASSLDVLSRNYGYTF
TRBJ2-1	NA	TRBV9	NA	TGTGCCAGCAGCGTAGCGGGAACGGGGGCGGGAAATGAGCAGTTCTTC	CASSVAGTGAGNEQFF
TRBJ2-4	TRBD1	TRBV4-1	few	TGCGCCAGCAGCCAAGAGGTCCCGGGACAGGGACAAAATTCCAAAAACATTCAGTACTTC	CASSQEVPGQGQNSKNIQYF
TRBJ1-1	NA	TRBV25-1	few	TGTGCCAGCAGTTCCGGGGAGGGAGTCGGGAAGGCTTTCTTT	CASSSGEGVGKAFF
TRBJ2-3	NA	TRBV25-1	NA	TGTGCCAGCAGTGATATAGCCCTCTCGGACACGCAGTATTTT	CASSDIALSDTQYF
TRBJ2-7	TRBD1	TRBV20-1	many	TGCAGTGCTAGGGGGACAGGGGGGTACTACGAGCAGTACTTC	CSARGTGGYYEQYF
TRBJ2-5	TRBD1	TRBV10-3	once	TGTGCCACAGGACAGGGGTTGGGTGAGCAGTACTTC	CATGQGLGEQYF
TRBJ1-2	NA	TRBV14	NA	TGTGCCGGCAGCCAAGTGGAGGGCCTCGGCTATGGCTACACCTTC	CAGSQVEGLGYGYTF
TRBJ1-6	NA	TRBV7-2	few	TGTGCCAGCAGCTTACAAGGTCCGGGGTCTAATTCACCCCTCCACTTT	CASSLQGPGSNSPLHF
TRBJ2-1	NA	TRBV19	NA	TGTGCCAGTAGTATAAACAGGGACAATGAGCAGTTCTTC	CASSINRDNEQFF
TRBJ2-7	TRBD2	TRBV2	NA	TGTGCCAGCAGTGATCCTAGCGGCTCCTACGAGCAGTACTTC	CASSDPSGSYEQYF
TRBJ2-3	NA	TRBV12-3/TRBV12-4	NA	TGTGCCAGCAGTTTTGGGGGGTTATCAGATACGCAGTATTTT	CASSFGGLSDTQYF
TRBJ2-5	NA	TRBV20-1	few	TGCAGTGCTAGGCTGTACCAAGAGACCCAGTACTTC	CSARLYQETQYF
TRBJ2-7	NA	TRBV6-2/TRBV6-3	few	TGTGCCAGCAGCTTCTACTCCCGGAGGGACGAGCAGTACTTC	CASSFYSRRDEQYF
TRBJ2-5	TRBD2	TRBV12-3/TRBV12-4	few	TGTGCCAGCAGCTTCAGACGGCGGGAGCAGTACTTC	CASSFRRREQYF
TRBJ2-5	NA	TRBV5-1	NA	TGCGCCAGCAGCTTGGGTATGCTCACCGACGAGGGAGAGACCCAGTACTTC	CASSLGMLTDEGETQYF
TRBJ1-1	TRBD1	TRBV20-1	few	TGCAGTGCAAAGATACCAGGGGGGAACACTGAAGCTTTCTTT	CSAKIPGGNTEAFF
TRBJ2-7	NA	TRBV28	NA	TGTGCCAGCAGTTTAAACGAGGGAGGTATTCTATACAATGAGCAGTACTTC	CASSLNEGGILYNEQYF
TRBJ2-1	NA	TRBV6-5	many	TGTGCCAGCAGTCCCATAAGGGGGAATGAGCAGTTCTTC	CASSPIRGNEQFF
TRBJ1-2	NA	TRBV3-1	NA	TGTGCCAGCAGCCCGGACCTTTCGGACTATGGCTACACCTTC	CASSPDLSDYGYTF
TRBJ1-1	NA	TRBV10-3	NA	TGTGTCATCAGACGACAACCAGAGGACACTGAAGCTTTCTTT	CVIRRQPEDTEAFF
TRBJ2-1	NA	TRBV10-3	NA	TGTGCCCCCGGGGCTAGAGGAGGCCATGAGCAGTTCTTC	CAPGARGGHEQFF
TRBJ2-3	TRBD1	TRBV14	NA	TGTGCCAGCAGCACGTGGGACAGGGGCACAGATACGCAGTATTTT	CASSTWDRGTDTQYF
TRBJ2-7	TRBD2	TRBV20-1	many	TGCAGTGCAAGACTAGCGCGCGAGCAGTACTTC	CSARLAREQYF
TRBJ2-1	TRBD2	TRBV30	NA	TGTGCCTGGAGCAAGGGGACTAGCGGTTACAATGAGCAGTTCTTC	CAWSKGTSGYNEQFF
TRBJ2-1	NA	TRBV28	few	TGTGCCAGCAGTTTATCTCAGAGGGTCATAGACTACAATGAGCAGTTCTTC	CASSLSQRVIDYNEQFF
TRBJ1-6	TRBD1	TRBV6-5	NA	TGTACCAGCAGTTACGACAGGGATGATTCACCCCTCCACTTT	CTSSYDRDDSPLHF
TRBJ1-1	NA	TRBV27	NA	TGTGCCAGCAGCCCGTCGAGGGGGTGCGAAGCTTTCTTT	CASSPSRGCEAFF
TRBJ2-3	TRBD2	TRBV2	NA	TGTGCCAGCCCCCGGCGGCGGGGGGGCGGAGATACGCAGTATTTT	CASPRRRGGGDTQYF
TRBJ2-1	NA	TRBV12-3/TRBV12-4	few	TGTGCCAGCAGTATGGAGCGGCTTCCTTACAATGAGCAGTTCTTC	CASSMERLPYNEQFF
TRBJ2-7	NA	TRBV27	NA	TGTGCCAGCAGTTTTAGGAACTCCTACGAGCAGTACTTC	CASSFRNSYEQYF
TRBJ1-5	TRBD1	TRBV12-3/TRBV12-4	NA	TGTGCCAGCAGTGGGGTAGGGGACAGGGGGTATCAGCCCCAGCATTTT	CASSGVGDRGYQPQHF
TRBJ2-3	NA	TRBV12-3/TRBV12-4	many	TGTGCCAGCAGTTTAGCGCCAGTAAAAACGCAGTATTTT	CASSLAPVKTQYF
TRBJ2-5	NA	TRBV12-3/TRBV12-4	NA	TGTGCCAGCAGTTTAGTCCCCGAGGGCCAGTACTTC	CASSLVPEGQYF
TRBJ2-1	NA	TRBV4-1	NA	TGCGCCAGCAGCCTACAGCCAAACTACAATGAGCAGTTCTTC	CASSLQPNYNEQFF
TRBJ2-3	TRBD1	TRBV11-2	few	TGTGCCAGCAGCTGGACAGGGCTGCGAGAAGATACGCAGTATTTT	CASSWTGLREDTQYF
TRBJ2-3	TRBD2	TRBV4-2	NA	TGTGCCAGCAGCCAAGTTACTAGCGGAAAATTACTCACAGATACGCAGTATTTT	CASSQVTSGKLLTDTQYF
TRBJ1-5	NA	TRBV10-3	NA	TGTGCCACTAAGGACGAAATAGGGAGCAATCAGCCCCAGCATTTT	CATKDEIGSNQPQHF
TRBJ2-1	NA	TRBV7-2	NA	NA	CASSSWGTGAYNEKFF
TRBJ2-7	TRBD1	TRBV5-4	once	TGTGCCAGCAGCGGGGACAGATTCTACGAGCAGTACTTC	CASSGDRFYEQYF
TRBJ2-7	TRBD2	TRBV9	NA	TGTGCCAACAGCTTCGGTTTGGGACTAGCGGGAAGCGAGCAGTACTTC	CANSFGLGLAGSEQYF
TRBJ2-1	TRBD2	TRBV7-2	NA	TGTGCCAGCAGCTTAGGGAGCGCGAGCGGGGGGACAGAGCAGTTCTTC	CASSLGSASGGTEQFF
TRBJ2-7	TRBD1	TRBV29-1	NA	TGCAGCGTTGAAGACTTAGGGGGACGGGACAGCCCCTACGAGCAGTACTTC	CSVEDLGGRDSPYEQYF